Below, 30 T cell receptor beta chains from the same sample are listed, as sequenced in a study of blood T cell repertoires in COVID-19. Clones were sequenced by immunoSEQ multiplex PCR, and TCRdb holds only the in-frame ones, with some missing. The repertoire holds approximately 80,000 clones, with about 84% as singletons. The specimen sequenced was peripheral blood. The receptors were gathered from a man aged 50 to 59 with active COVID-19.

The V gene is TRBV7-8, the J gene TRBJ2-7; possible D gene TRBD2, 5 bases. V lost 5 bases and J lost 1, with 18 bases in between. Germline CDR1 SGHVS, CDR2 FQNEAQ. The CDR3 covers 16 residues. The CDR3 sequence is CASSAREETGSYEQYF. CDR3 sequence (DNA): TGTGCCAGCAGCGCCAGAGAGGAAACGGGGTCCTACGAGCAGTACTTC.

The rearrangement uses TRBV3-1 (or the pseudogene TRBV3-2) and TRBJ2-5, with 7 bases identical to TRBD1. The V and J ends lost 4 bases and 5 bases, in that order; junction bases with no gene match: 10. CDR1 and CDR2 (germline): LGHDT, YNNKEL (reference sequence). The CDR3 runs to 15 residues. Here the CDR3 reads CASSLNRGLGETQYF. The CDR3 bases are TGTGCCAGCAGCCTAAACAGGGGATTGGGTGAGACCCAGTACTTC.

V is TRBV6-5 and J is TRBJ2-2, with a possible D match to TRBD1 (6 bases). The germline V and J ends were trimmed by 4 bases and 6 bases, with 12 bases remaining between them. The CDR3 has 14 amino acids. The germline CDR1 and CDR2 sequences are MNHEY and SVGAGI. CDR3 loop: CASSLQGSAGELFF. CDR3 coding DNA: TGTGCCAGCAGTTTACAGGGATCCGCCGGGGAGCTGTTTTTT.

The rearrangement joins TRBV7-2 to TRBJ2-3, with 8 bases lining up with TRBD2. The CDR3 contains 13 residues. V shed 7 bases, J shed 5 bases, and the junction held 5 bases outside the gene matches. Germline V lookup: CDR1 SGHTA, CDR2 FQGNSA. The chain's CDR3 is CASTGGPEDTQYF. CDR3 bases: TGTGCCAGCACGGGAGGGCCCGAAGATACGCAGTATTTT. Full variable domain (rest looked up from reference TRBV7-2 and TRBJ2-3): GAGVSQSPSNKVTEKGKDVELRCDPISGHTALYWYRQSLGQGLEFLIYFQGNSAPDKSGLPSDRFSAERTGGSVSTLTIQRTQQEDSAVYLCASTGGPEDTQYFGPGTRLTVL.

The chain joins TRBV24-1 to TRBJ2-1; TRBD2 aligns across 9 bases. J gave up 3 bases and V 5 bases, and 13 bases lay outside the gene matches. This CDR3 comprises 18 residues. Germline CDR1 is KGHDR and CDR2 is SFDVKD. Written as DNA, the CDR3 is TGTGCCACCAGTGGGGCCCACCTTACTAGCGGGTTCTACAATGAGCAGTTCTTC. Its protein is CATSGAHLTSGFYNEQFF.

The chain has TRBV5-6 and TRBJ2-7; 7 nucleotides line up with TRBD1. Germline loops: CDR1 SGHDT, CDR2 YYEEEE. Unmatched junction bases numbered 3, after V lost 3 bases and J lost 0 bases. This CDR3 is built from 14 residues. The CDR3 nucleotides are TGTGCCAGCAGCTCCTGGGACAGCTCCTACGAGCAGTACTTC. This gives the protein CASSSWDSSYEQYF.

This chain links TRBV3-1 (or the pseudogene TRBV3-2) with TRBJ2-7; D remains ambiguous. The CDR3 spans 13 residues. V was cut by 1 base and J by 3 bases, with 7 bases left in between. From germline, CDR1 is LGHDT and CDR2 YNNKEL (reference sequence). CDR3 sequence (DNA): TGTGCCAGCAGCCAAGGTCCCGGCTACGAGCAGTACTTC. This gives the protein CASSQGPGYEQYF.

The CDR3 reads CASSQAGNQETQYF. The CDR3 DNA reads as TGTGCCAGCAGCCAGGCAGGGAATCAAGAGACCCAGTACTTC. This rearrangement joins TRBV7-2 to TRBJ2-5, with D perhaps matching TRBD1 (5 bases). The germline V and J ends were trimmed by 5 bases and 2 bases, with 12 bases remaining between them. Germline V gives CDR1 SGHTA, CDR2 FQGNSA. The CDR3 loop spans 14 amino acids.

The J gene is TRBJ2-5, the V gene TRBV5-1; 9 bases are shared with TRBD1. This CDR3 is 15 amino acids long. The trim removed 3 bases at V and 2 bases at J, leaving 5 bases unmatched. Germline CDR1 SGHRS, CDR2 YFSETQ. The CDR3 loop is CASSSGQGGQETQYF. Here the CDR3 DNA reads TGCGCCAGCAGCTCGGGACAGGGAGGACAAGAGACCCAGTACTTC.

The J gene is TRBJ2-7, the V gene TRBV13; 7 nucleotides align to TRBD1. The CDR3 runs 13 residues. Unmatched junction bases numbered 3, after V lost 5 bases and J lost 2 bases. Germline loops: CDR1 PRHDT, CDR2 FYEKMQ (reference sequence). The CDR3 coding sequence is TGTGCCAGCAGCACAGGGGCTACCTACGAGCAGTACTTC. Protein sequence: CASSTGATYEQYF. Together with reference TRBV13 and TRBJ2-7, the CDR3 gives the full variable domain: AAGVIQSPRHLIKEKRETATLKCYPIPRHDTVYWYQQGPGQDPQFLISFYEKMQSDKGSIPDRFSAQQFSDYHSELNMSSLELGDSALYFCASSTGATYEQYFGPGTRLTVT.

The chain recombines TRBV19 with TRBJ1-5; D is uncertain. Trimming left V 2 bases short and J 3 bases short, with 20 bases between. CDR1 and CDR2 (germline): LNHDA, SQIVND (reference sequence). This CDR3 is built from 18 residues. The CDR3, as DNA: TGTGCCAGTAGTATAAGAGTATATGTCGTATCCCTCAATCAGCCCCAGCATTTT. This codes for CASSIRVYVVSLNQPQHF.

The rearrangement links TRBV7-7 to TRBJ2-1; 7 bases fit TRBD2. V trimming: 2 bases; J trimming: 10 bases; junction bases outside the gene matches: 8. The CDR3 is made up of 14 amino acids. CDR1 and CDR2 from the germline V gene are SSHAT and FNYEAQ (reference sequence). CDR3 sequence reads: CASSLSPPGGEQFF. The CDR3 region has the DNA TGTGCCAGCAGCTTATCCCCACCCGGGGGGGAGCAGTTCTTC.

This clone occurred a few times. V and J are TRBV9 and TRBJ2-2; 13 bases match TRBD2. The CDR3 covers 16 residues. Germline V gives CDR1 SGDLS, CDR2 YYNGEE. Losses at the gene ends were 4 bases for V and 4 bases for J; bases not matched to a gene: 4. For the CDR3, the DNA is TGTGCCAGCAGCTCCGGACTAGCGGGAGTCACCGGGGAGCTGTTTTTT. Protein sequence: CASSSGLAGVTGELFF.

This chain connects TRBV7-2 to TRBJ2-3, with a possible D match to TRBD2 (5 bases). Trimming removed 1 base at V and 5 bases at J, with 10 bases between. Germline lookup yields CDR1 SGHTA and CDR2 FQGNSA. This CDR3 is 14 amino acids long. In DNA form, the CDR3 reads TGTGCCAGCAGCTTAGAAGGGAGAGGAGATACGCAGTATTTT. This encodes CASSLEGRGDTQYF.

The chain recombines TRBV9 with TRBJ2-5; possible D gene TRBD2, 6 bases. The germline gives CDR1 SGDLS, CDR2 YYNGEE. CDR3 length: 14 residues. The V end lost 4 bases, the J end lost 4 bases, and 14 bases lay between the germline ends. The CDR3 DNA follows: TGTGCCAGCAGCCCACGAAACGGGGGAGAGACCCAGTACTTC. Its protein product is CASSPRNGGETQYF.

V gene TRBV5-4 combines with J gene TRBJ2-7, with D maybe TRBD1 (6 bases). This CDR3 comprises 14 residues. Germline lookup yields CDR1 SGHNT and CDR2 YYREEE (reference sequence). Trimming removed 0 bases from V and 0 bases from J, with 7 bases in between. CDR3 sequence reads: CASSLEGVSYEQYF. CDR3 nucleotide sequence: TGTGCCAGCAGCTTGGAGGGGGTCTCCTACGAGCAGTACTTC.

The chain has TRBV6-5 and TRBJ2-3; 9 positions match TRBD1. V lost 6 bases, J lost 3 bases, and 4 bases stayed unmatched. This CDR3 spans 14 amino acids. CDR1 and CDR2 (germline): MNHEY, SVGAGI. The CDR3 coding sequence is TGTGCCAGCAGCACCGGGACAGGGACAGATACGCAGTATTTT. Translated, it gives CASSTGTGTDTQYF.

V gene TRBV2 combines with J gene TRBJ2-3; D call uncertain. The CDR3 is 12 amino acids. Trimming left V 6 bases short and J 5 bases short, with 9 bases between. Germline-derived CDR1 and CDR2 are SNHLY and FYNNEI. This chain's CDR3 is CASRGDVDTQYF. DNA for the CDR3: TGTGCCAGCAGAGGAGATGTAGATACGCAGTATTTT.

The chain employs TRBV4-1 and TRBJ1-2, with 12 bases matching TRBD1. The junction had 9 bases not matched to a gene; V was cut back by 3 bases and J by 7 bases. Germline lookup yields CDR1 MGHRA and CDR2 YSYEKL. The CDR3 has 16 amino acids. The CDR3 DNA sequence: TGCGCCAGCAGCCAGGCCCGGGACAGGGGGCTTTTTGGCTACACCTTC. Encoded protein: CASSQARDRGLFGYTF.

This chain's CDR3 is CASKEQGFADTQYF. CDR3 in DNA: TGTGCCAGCAAGGAACAGGGGTTCGCAGATACGCAGTATTTT. This chain uses TRBV7-2 with TRBJ2-3; 7 bases are shared with TRBD1. Per the germline V gene, CDR1 is SGHTA and CDR2 is FQGNSA. The CDR3 length is 14 residues. V was pared by 7 bases and J by 4 bases, with 8 bases of the junction left unmatched.

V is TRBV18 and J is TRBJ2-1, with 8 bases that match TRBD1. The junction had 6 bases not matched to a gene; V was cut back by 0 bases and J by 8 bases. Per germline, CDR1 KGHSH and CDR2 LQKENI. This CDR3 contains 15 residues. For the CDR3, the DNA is TGTGCCAGCTCACCACCGGGACAGGTCGTATATGAGCAGTTCTTC. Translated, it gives CASSPPGQVVYEQFF.

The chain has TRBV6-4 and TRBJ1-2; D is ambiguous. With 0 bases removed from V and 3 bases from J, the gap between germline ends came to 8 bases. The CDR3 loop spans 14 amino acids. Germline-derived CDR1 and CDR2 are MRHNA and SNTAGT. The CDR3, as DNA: TGTGCCAGCAGTGACTCGCCGGGTCACTATGGCTACACCTTC. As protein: CASSDSPGHYGYTF.

CDR3 coding DNA: TGCGCCAGCAGCCCGGGACAGGCATACAATGAGCAGTTCTTC. It specifies CASSPGQAYNEQFF. The chain recombines TRBV5-1 with TRBJ2-1, with TRBD1 matching 8 bases. Looked up from germline, CDR1 is SGHRS and CDR2 is YFSETQ. Losses at the gene ends were 4 bases for V and 4 bases for J; bases not matched to a gene: 4. The length of the CDR3 is 14 residues.

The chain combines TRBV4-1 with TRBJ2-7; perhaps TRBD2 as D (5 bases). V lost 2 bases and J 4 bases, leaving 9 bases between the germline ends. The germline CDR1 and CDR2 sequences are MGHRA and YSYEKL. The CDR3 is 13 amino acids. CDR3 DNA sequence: TGCGCCAGCAGCCAACGAGGGCAGTACGAGCAGTACTTC. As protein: CASSQRGQYEQYF.

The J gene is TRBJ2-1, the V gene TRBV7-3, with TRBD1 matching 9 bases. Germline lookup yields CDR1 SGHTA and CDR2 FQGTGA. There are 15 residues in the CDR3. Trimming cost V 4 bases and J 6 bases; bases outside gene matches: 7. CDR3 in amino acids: CASSSLGTGRNEQFF. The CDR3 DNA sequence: TGTGCCAGCAGCTCGCTCGGGACAGGGCGCAATGAGCAGTTCTTC. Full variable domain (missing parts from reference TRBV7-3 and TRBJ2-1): GAGVSQTPSNKVTEKGKYVELRCDPISGHTALYWYRQSLGQGPEFLIYFQGTGAADDSGLPNDRFFAVRPEGSVSTLKIQRTERGDSAVYLCASSSLGTGRNEQFFGPGTRLTVL.

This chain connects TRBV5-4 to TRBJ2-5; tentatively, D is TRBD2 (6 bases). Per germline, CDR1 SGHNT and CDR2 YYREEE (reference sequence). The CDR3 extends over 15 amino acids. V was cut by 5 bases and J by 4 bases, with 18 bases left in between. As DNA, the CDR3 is TGTGCCAGCAGTCCTGAACCGGGACTCGGAGAGACCCAGTACTTC. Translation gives CASSPEPGLGETQYF.

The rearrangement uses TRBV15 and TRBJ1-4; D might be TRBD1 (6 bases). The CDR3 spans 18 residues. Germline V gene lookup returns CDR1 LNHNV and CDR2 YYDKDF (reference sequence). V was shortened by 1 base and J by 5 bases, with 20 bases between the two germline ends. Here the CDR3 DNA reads TGTGCCACCAGCAGAGCCAAAAGCACCGGGACAAGAAATGAAAAACTGTTTTTT. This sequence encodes CATSRAKSTGTRNEKLFF.

This chain's CDR3 is CASSLSFTYYNSPLHF. The CDR3 nucleotides are TGCGCCAGCAGCCTGTCCTTCACCTACTATAATTCACCCCTCCACTTT. The rearrangement uses TRBV4-3 and TRBJ1-6, with D hard to call. V dropped 4 bases and J dropped 3 bases, with 13 bases sitting between them. Germline V gene data show CDR1 as LGHNA and CDR2 as YSLEER. The CDR3 is made up of 16 amino acids.

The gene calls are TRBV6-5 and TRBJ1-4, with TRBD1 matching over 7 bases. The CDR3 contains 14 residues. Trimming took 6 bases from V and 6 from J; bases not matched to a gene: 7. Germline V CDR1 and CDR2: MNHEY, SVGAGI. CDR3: CASRETGTYEKLFF. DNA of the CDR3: TGTGCCAGCAGGGAGACAGGGACTTATGAAAAACTGTTTTTT.

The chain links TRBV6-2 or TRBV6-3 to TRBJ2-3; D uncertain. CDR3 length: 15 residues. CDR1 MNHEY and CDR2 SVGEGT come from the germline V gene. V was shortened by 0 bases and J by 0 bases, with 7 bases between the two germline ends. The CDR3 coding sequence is TGTGCCAGCAGTTACTCCTTTCCTAGCACAGATACGCAGTATTTT. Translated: CASSYSFPSTDTQYF.